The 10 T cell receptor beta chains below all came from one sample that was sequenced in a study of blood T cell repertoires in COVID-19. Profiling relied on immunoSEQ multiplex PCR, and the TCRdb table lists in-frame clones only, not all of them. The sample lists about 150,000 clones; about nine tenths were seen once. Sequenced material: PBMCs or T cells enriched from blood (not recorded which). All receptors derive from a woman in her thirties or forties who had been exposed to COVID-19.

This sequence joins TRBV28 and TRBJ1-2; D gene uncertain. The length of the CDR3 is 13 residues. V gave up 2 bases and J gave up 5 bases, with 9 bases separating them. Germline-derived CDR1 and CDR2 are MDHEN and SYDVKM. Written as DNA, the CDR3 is TGTGCCAGCAGTTTAGTGCAGGTGTATGGCTACACCTTC. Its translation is CASSLVQVYGYTF.

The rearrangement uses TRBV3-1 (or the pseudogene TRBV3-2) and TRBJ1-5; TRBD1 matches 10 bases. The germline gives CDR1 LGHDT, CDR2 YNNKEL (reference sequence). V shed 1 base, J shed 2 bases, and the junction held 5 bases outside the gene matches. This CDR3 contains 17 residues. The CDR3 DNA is TGTGCCAGCAGCCAAGCGGGACAGGGGTTTGGCAATCAGCCCCAGCATTTT. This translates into CASSQAGQGFGNQPQHF.

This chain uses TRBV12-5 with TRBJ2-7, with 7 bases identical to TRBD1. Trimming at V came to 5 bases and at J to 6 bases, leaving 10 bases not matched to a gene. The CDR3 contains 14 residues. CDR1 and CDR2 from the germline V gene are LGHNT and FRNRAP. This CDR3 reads CASGERGQRAEQYF. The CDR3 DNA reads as TGTGCTAGTGGTGAACGGGGACAGCGTGCCGAGCAGTACTTC.

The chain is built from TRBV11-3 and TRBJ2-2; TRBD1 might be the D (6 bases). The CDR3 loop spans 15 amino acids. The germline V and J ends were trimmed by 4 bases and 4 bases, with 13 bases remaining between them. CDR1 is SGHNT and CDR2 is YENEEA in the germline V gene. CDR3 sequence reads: CASSSGERGTGELFF. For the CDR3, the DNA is TGTGCCAGCAGCTCAGGGGAACGGGGCACCGGGGAGCTGTTTTTT. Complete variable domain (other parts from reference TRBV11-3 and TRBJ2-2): EAGVVQSPRYKIIEKKQPVAFWCNPISGHNTLYWYLQNLGQGPELLIRYENEEAVDDSQLPKDRFSAERLKGVDSTLKIQPAELGDSAVYLCASSSGERGTGELFFGEGSRLTVL.

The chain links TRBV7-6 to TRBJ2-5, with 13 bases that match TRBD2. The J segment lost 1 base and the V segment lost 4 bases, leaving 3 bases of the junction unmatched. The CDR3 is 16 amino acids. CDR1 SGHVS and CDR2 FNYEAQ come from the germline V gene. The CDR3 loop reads CASSSGLAGVQETQYF. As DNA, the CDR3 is TGTGCCAGCAGCTCAGGACTAGCGGGGGTCCAAGAGACCCAGTACTTC.

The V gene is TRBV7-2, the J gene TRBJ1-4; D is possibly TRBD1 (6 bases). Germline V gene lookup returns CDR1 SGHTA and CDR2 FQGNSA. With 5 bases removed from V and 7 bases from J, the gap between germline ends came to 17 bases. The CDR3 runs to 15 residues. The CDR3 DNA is TGTGCCAGCAGCCCAGTACAGGGTCGCATTGAAAAACTGTTTTTT. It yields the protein CASSPVQGRIEKLFF.

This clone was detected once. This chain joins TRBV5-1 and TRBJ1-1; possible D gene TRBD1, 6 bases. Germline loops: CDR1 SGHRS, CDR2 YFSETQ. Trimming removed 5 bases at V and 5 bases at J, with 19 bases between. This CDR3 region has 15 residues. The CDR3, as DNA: TGCGCCAGCAGACGATTCAACAGGGAGGGGACTGAAGCTTTCTTT. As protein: CASRRFNREGTEAFF.

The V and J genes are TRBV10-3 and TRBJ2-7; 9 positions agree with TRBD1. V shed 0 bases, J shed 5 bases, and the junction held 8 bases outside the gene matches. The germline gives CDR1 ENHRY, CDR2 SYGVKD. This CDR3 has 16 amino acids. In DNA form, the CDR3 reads TGTGCCATCAGTGAGTCAGCGGGACAGGGTACCCACGAGCAGTACTTC. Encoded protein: CAISESAGQGTHEQYF.

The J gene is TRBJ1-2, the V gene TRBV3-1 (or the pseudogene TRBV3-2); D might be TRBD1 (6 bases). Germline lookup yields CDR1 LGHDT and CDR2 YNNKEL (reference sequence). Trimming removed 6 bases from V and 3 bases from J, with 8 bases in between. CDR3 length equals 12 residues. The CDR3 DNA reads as TGTGCCAGCAGACAGGGTGACTATGGCTACACCTTC. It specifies CASRQGDYGYTF.

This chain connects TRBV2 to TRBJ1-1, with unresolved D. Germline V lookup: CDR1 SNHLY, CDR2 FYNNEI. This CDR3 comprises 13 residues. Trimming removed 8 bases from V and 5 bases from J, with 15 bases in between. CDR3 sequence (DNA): TGTGCCAGCGAGGTAGAGTCGGGGACTGAAGCTTTCTTT. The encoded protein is CASEVESGTEAFF.